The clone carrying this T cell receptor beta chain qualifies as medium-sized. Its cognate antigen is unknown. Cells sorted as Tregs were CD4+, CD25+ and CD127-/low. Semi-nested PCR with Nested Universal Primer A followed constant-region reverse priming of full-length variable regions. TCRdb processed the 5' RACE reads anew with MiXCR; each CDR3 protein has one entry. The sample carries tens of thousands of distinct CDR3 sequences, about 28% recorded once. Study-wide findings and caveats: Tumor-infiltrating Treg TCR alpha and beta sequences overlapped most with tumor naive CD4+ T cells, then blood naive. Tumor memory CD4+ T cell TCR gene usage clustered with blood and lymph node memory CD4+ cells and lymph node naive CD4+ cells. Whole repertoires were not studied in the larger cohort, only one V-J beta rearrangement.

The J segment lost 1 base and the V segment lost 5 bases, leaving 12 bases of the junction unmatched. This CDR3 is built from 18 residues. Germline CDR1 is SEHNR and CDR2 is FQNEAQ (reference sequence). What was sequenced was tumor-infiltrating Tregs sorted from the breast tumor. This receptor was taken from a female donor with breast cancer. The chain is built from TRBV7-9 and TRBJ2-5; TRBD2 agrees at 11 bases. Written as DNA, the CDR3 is TGTGCCAGCAGCCCACCAAAGCGACTAGCGGGGACCCAAGAGACCCAGTACTTC. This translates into CASSPPKRLAGTQETQYF.